This T cell receptor (beta chain) was documented in a study of blood T cell repertoires in COVID-19. Study information: There were acute and convalescent COVID-19 samples, and they came from the United States, Italy and Spain. PBMCs, B-cell-depleted T cells, or T cells provided the cDNA or gDNA that made up the material.

Germline values: CDR1 SGHAT, CDR2 FQNNGV. The V segment lost 5 bases and the J segment 10 bases; nucleotides outside the gene matches: 6. The CDR3 contains 14 residues. In the original workflow: Researchers report that nucleated cell counts were estimated from reference gene primer amplification. The method was immunoSEQ multiplex PCR; TCRdb's version includes in-frame clones alone and lacks a portion of them. The D gene and trimming were derived from the DNA, and the V and J assignments and clone size from that table. In the table there are some 250,000 clones, 82% of which are singletons. In this sample, this clone turned up a few times.

Sequencing was performed on peripheral blood. The genes are TRBV11-2 and TRBJ1-6, with 9 bases aligning to TRBD1. The sequence was obtained from a woman aged 18 to 35 with acute or convalescent COVID-19. Here the CDR3 reads CASSPTGGGSPLHF. The CDR3 nucleotides read TGTGCCAGCAGCCCGACAGGGGGAGGATCACCCCTCCACTTT.